This T cell receptor beta chain was recorded in a study of response to subunit inactivated influenza vaccine (dated by TCRdb to 2016 to 2018). For the wider study: Deep quantitative profiling of the T cell receptor repertoire was used in the study to follow responses to a trivalent subunit inactivated influenza vaccine.

Libraries were constructed by RT-PCR. Data came from an Illumina HiSeq 2500. Using fastp at Q25 and MiXCR, TCRdb reprocessed the public reads and kept productive beta chains. Identical CDR3 proteins give one entry, which carries the most common genes and DNA. This sample is represented by a few hundred thousand distinct CDR3 sequences; just over 20% of them were singletons. Jointly, the top ten make up 10% of the sample. General study outcomes and caveats: It was suggested by the authors that each seasonal influenza vaccination may recruit only a limited number of new T cells.

The germline V gene (reference sequence) yields DFQATT for CDR1 and SNEGSKA for CDR2. Counted from cysteine to phenylalanine, this CDR3 has 14 amino acids. CDR3 DNA is the only sequence kept; it has 42 bases, read in frame from the first base. The junction carries 17 bases between V and J, which are trimmed by 4 bases and 6 bases respectively. About this clonotype: Its antigen is currently not known. No base-level quality is on record; no much larger clone is a single base apart.

The source of this sequence is a man aged 45 to 70 who received an inactivated influenza vaccine. Donor details come from another sample of the same person, matched by shared clones. The sequence joins TRBV20-1 to TRBJ2-3; no D segment can be confidently identified. Sequencing was performed on PBMCs from blood, taken about 20 months after vaccination. The nucleotide sequence is given as TGCAGTGCTAACAAATTCCCACAGTACGATACGCAGTATTTT. The encoded protein is CSANKFPQYDTQYF.